This is a list of T cell receptor beta chains from one sample in a study of T cells in Graves' hyperthyroidism and ophthalmopathy. Using its own MiXCR run on the multiplex PCR reads, TCRdb lists one record per CDR3 protein. This sample yields about 640,000 distinct CDR3 sequences, of which less than 25% are seen a single time; around a third belongs to the top ten. Sequencing was carried out using blood. The receptors here all came from a man aged 25 to 40 with Graves' ophthalmopathy. Both conserved end residues are part of each CDR3. A D gene is named only where the DNA matches it firmly. Not all rows give a size; the values are once, few, many and, for expanded clones, a class.

d_call j_call v_call clone_size cdr3_nt cdr3_aa
TRBD1 TRBJ2-6 TRBV19 once TGTGCCAGTAGTACCCTGGACAGGATCTCTGGGGCCAACGTCCTGACTTTC CASSTLDRISGANVLTF
TRBD1 TRBJ1-2 TRBV7-2 few TGTGCCAGCAGCTTAGATGGGACAGGATACTATGGCTACACCTTC CASSLDGTGYYGYTF
- TRBJ1-2 TRBV2 many TGTGCCAGCAGTGACACCCGGCGGTATGGCTACACCTTC CASSDTRRYGYTF
- TRBJ2-4 TRBV24-1 - TGTGCCAGCAGTTTCGAGCCTATAGCCAAAAACATTCAGTACTTC CASSFEPIAKNIQYF
TRBD1 TRBJ2-7 TRBV5-4 few TGTGCCAGCAGCTTGCCAGGGGGCGTGGACGAGCAGTACTTC CASSLPGGVDEQYF
- TRBJ2-1 TRBV6-1 - TGTGTTAGCCGGGAGATCAATGAGCAGTTCTTC CVSREINEQFF
TRBD2 TRBJ2-3 TRBV7-2 many TGTGCCGTAGCGGGAGGGCTTACAGATACGCAGTATTTT CAVAGGLTDTQYF
- TRBJ1-5 TRBV27 few TGTGCCAGCAGTTTATCAGGTTTCACAGATCAGCCCCAGCATTTT CASSLSGFTDQPQHF
TRBD2 TRBJ2-7 TRBV20-1 - TGCAGTGCTAGAGATCTAGCGGGAGGGGGGGAGCAGTACTTC CSARDLAGGGEQYF
TRBD1 TRBJ2-1 TRBV27 - TGTGCCAGCAGTCTACGGCCGCCGGACAGGGTACGCAATGAGCAGTTCTTC CASSLRPPDRVRNEQFF
TRBD2 TRBJ2-7 TRBV4-3 few TGCGCCAGCAGCCTGGCCGGGACTAGCGGGACGGAGCAGTACTTC CASSLAGTSGTEQYF
- TRBJ2-6 TRBV29-1 few TGCAGCGTTGTACTTGGGGGGTCTGGGGCCAACGTCCTGACTTTC CSVVLGGSGANVLTF
TRBD2 TRBJ2-7 TRBV20-1 - TGCAGTGCTAGAGATACCAGCGGGGACTCCTACGAGCAGTACTTC CSARDTSGDSYEQYF